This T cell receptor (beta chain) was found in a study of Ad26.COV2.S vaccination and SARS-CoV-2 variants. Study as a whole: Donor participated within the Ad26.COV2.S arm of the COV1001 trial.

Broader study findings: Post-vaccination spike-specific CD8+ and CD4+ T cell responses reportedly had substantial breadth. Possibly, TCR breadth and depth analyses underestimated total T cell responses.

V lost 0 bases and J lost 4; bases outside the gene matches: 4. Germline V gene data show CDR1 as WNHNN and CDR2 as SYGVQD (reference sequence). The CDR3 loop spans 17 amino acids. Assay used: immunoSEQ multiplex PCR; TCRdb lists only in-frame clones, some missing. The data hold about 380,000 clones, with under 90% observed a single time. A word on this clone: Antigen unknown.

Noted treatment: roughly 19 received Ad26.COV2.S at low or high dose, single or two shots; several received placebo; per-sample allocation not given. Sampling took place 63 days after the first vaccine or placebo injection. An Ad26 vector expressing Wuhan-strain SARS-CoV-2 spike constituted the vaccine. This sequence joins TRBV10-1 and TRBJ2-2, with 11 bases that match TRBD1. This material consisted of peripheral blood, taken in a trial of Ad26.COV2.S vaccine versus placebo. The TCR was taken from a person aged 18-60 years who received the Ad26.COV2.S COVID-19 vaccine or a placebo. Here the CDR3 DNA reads TGCGCCAGCAGTGAGTCGAAGGGACAGGGGGGCACCGGGGAGCTGTTTTTT. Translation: CASSESKGQGGTGELFF.